This is a list of T cell receptor beta chains from one sample in a study of T-cell reconstitution after alpha-beta-depleted transplantation in children. Using its own MiXCR run on the PCR reads, TCRdb lists one record per CDR3 protein. The sample holds about 270,000 distinct CDR3 sequences; 9.9% are singletons and the top ten take around a tenth. The material was PBMCs from the stem cell graft donor, obtained from the stem cell graft. Source of these receptors: a human donor who donated a stem cell graft to a child with SCID. The CDR3 runs from the conserved cysteine through the conserved F or W. D genes are given only for firm matches. Size is omitted from some rows. Given values are once, few, many or a class for expanded clones.

length	V	J	D	size	DNA	CDR3
14	TRBV4-1	TRBJ1-2	.	.	TGCGCCAGCAGCCAAGGAGCAGGATCCTATGGCTACACCTTC	CASSQGAGSYGYTF
15	TRBV7-3	TRBJ1-1	TRBD1	few	TGTGCCAGCAGTTCAAACAGGGGCGCCCTCACTGAAGCTTTCTTT	CASSSNRGALTEAFF
13	TRBV7-6	TRBJ2-3	.	few	TGTGCCAGCAGCCGGGACCACACAGATACGCAGTATTTT	CASSRDHTDTQYF
13	TRBV5-1	TRBJ2-2	.	few	TGCGCCAGCAGCGTTCAATCGGCCGGGGAGCTGTTTTTT	CASSVQSAGELFF
16	TRBV7-3	TRBJ2-3	TRBD2	.	TGTGCCAGCAGGTCAGGACTAGCGGGGCACACAGATACGCAGTATTTT	CASRSGLAGHTDTQYF
15	TRBV14	TRBJ2-7	.	few	TGTGCCAGCAGCCAAGTAAAGGGGAACTCCTACGAGCAGTACTTC	CASSQVKGNSYEQYF
13	TRBV11-3	TRBJ2-1	.	many	TGTGCCAGCAGCTTAGACCCGTACAATGAGCAGTTCTTC	CASSLDPYNEQFF
16	TRBV5-6	TRBJ2-3	.	many	TGTGCCAGCAGCTTGGCCCGGGGGGCGTACACAGATACGCAGTATTTT	CASSLARGAYTDTQYF
15	TRBV6-5	TRBJ2-2	.	many	TGTGCCAGCAGTTACTCGACGTTGCTTCCCGGGGAGCTGTTTTTT	CASSYSTLLPGELFF
14	TRBV18	TRBJ2-5	.	few	TGTGCCAGCTCACCTACCCGGCAGTTCCTAGGAAGGGACTTC	CASSPTRQFLGRDF
15	TRBV7-2	TRBJ1-1	.	few	TGTGCCAGCAGCTTATTTGGGCAACTTAACACTGAAGCTTTCTTT	CASSLFGQLNTEAFF
20	TRBV7-8	TRBJ2-1	TRBD1	.	TGTGCCAGCAGCTTAGCATTGAAGACCGGGACAGGCAAATATAGGGATGAGCAGTTCTTC	CASSLALKTGTGKYRDEQFF
16	TRBV10-3	TRBJ2-1	.	.	TGTGCCATCAGTGAGTCGGTGGGTATCTCCTACAATGAGCAGTTCTTC	CAISESVGISYNEQFF
14	TRBV7-9	TRBJ1-6	.	few	TGTGCCAGCAGCTTGGCAGCTACCTATTCACCCCTCCACTTT	CASSLAATYSPLHF
15	TRBV5-1	TRBJ1-1	.	few	TGCGCCAGCAGCTCGATTAAGGCGGGGGACACTGAAGCTTTCTTT	CASSSIKAGDTEAFF
14	TRBV9	TRBJ2-1	.	many	TGTGCCAGCAGCCCAGAACCCCGCGGTGGTGAGCAGTTCTTC	CASSPEPRGGEQFF
15	TRBV7-9	TRBJ2-2	.	.	TGTGCCAGCAGCCCGGACATTAGGGACACCGGGGAGCTGTTTTTT	CASSPDIRDTGELFF
13	TRBV20-1	TRBJ2-1	.	few	TGCAGTGCTAGAGATGGGGTCAACAATGAGCAGTTCTTC	CSARDGVNNEQFF
13	TRBV7-9	TRBJ2-1	.	.	TGTGCCAGCAGACCGGGATCGAACAATGAGCAGTTCTTC	CASRPGSNNEQFF
12	TRBV20-1	TRBJ2-7	.	.	TGCAGTGCTTTAGGACAGCCGAACGAGCAGTACTTC	CSALGQPNEQYF
12	TRBV19	TRBJ2-5	.	.	TGTGCCACCAGACAGGCGGGAGAGACCCAGTACTTC	CATRQAGETQYF
13	TRBV6-1	TRBJ2-5	.	.	TGTGCCAGCAGTCCCGGGTTAGCCGGGACCCAGTACTTC	CASSPGLAGTQYF
16	TRBV6-1	TRBJ2-7	.	many	TGTGCCAGCAGTCGGACAGCGAGTAGTATATCCTACGAGCAGTACTTC	CASSRTASSISYEQYF
14	TRBV6-1	TRBJ2-1	TRBD2	few	TGTGCCAGCACCCGGACTAGCGGGTATAATGAGCAGTTCTTC	CASTRTSGYNEQFF
12	TRBV5-1	TRBJ2-7	.	few	TGCGCCAGGGACAGCCTCGCCTACGAGCAGTACTTC	CARDSLAYEQYF
14	TRBV18	TRBJ2-5	.	many	TGTGCCAGCTCACCCACCGCGGGTGGAGAGACCCAGTACTTC	CASSPTAGGETQYF
13	TRBV7-2	TRBJ1-3	.	many	TGTGCCAGCAGCTCCCGGGTCGGAAACACCATATATTTT	CASSSRVGNTIYF
15	TRBV7-3	TRBJ2-3	.	few	TGTGCCAGCAGCTCGGGGACCCCCAGCGCAGATACGCAGTATTTT	CASSSGTPSADTQYF
16	TRBV5-1	TRBJ2-5	TRBD2	few	TGCGCCAGCAGCTCCGGACTAGCGGAACCCCAAGAGACCCAGTACTTC	CASSSGLAEPQETQYF
11	TRBV20-1	TRBJ2-1	.	.	TGCAGTGCGGCCCTCCCGTCTGAGCAGTTCTTC	CSAALPSEQFF
15	TRBV5-1	TRBJ1-5	.	many	TGCGCCAGCAGCTTCACAGGCAATAGCAATCAGCCCCAGCATTTT	CASSFTGNSNQPQHF
15	TRBV12-3/TRBV12-4	TRBJ2-2	TRBD2	many	TGTGCCAGCAGAAATAGCGGGGGGGGGACCGGGGAGCTGTTTTTT	CASRNSGGGTGELFF
13	TRBV3-1	TRBJ2-7	TRBD1	.	TGTGCCAGCAGCCTGGGACAGTACTACGAGCAGTACTTC	CASSLGQYYEQYF
14	TRBV10-1	TRBJ2-2	.	many	TGCGCCAGCAGTGATGGCATACTGACCGGGGAGCTGTTTTTT	CASSDGILTGELFF
14	TRBV12-3/TRBV12-4	TRBJ2-3	TRBD2	.	TGTGCCAGCAGCCGGCGGGGGGCTCTTGATACGCAGTATTTT	CASSRRGALDTQYF
13	TRBV25-1	TRBJ2-7	.	few	TGTGCCAGCAGTGACCCCCCGGGGTACGAGCAGTACTTC	CASSDPPGYEQYF